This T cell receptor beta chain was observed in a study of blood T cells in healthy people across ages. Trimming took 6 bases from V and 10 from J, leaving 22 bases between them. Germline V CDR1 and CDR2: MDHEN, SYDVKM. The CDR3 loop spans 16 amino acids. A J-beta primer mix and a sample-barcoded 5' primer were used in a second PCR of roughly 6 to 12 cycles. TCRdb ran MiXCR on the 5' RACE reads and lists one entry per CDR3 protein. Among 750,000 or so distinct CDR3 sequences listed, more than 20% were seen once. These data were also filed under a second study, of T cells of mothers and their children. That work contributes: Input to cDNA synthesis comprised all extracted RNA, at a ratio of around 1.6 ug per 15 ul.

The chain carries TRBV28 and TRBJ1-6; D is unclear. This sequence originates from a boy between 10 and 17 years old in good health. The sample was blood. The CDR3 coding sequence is TGTGCCAGCAGGAATCCCCGTATTTGGCCCGTCTCACCCCTCCACTTT. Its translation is CASRNPRIWPVSPLHF. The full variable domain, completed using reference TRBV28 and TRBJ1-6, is DVKVTQSSRYLVKRTGEKVFLECVQDMDHENMFWYRQDPGLGLRLIYFSYDVKMKEKGDIPEGYSVSREKKERFSLILESASTNQTSMYLCASRNPRIWPVSPLHFGNGTRLTVT.